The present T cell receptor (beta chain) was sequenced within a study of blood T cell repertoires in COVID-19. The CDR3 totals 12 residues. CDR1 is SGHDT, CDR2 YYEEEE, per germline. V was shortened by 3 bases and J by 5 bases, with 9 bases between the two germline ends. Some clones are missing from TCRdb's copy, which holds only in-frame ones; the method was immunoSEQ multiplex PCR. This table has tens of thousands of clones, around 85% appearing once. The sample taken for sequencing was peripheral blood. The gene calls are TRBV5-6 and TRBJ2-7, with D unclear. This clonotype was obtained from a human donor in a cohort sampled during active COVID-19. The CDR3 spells CASSSLSNEQYF. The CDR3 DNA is TGTGCCAGCAGCTCCTTGAGTAACGAGCAGTACTTC.